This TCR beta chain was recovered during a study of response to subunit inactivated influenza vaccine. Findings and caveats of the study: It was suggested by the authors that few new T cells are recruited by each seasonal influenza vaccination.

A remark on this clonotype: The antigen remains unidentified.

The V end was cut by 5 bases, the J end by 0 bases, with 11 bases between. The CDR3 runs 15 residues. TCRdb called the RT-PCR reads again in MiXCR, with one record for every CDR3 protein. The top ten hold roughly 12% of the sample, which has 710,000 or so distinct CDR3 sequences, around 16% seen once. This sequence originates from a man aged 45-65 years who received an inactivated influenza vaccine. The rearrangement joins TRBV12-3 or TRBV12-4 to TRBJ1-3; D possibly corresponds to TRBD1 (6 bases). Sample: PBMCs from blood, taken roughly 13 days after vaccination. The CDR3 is CASSPGHGSGNTIYF. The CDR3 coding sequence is TGTGCCAGCAGTCCGGGACACGGCTCTGGAAACACCATATATTTT.